Following are 18 T cell receptor beta chains from one sample sequenced in a study of early T cells in non-severe SARS-CoV-2 infection. TCRdb recomputed calls from the 5' RACE reads with MiXCR, one row per CDR3 protein. The repertoire holds under 85,000 distinct CDR3 sequences, 13% to 15% seen once, with about a tenth in the top ten. What was sequenced was whole blood. Receptor source: an adult who was a healthcare worker with PCR-confirmed SARS-CoV-2 infection or an uninfected control (not recorded which).

In this sample, this clonotype turned up a few times. The chain uses TRBV7-9 and TRBJ2-3; D is ambiguous. Trimming shortened V by 5 bases and J by 6 bases, and 18 bases separated the two germline ends. The CDR3 is made up of 15 amino acids. CDR1 is SEHNR, CDR2 FQNEAQ, per germline (reference sequence). CDR3 sequence: CASSTSRTQLDTQYF. CDR3 coding DNA: TGTGCCAGCAGCACATCACGAACCCAATTGGATACGCAGTATTTT.

The chain links TRBV5-1 to TRBJ1-6, with D possibly matching TRBD1 (5 bases). CDR3 length: 16 amino acids. The germline gives CDR1 SGHRS, CDR2 YFSETQ. Deletions cut 0 bases from V and 5 bases from J, with 12 bases between. CDR3: CASSLAGPGNNSPLHF. In DNA, the CDR3 is TGCGCCAGCAGCTTGGCGGGTCCAGGGAATAATTCACCCCTCCACTTT.

This clonotype turned up a few times. The rearrangement uses TRBV29-1 and TRBJ2-1; 9 positions agree with TRBD1. Germline-derived CDR1 and CDR2 are SQVTM and ANQGSEA. The junction had 8 bases not matched to a gene; V was cut back by 5 bases and J by 12 bases. This CDR3 is built from 12 residues. The CDR3 DNA reads as TGCAGCGTTTTGGAGGGACAGGGACCGCAGTTCTTC. It codes for CSVLEGQGPQFF.

This chain uses TRBV20-1 with TRBJ1-2; TRBD1 matches at 9 bases. Unmatched junction bases numbered 9, after V lost 0 bases and J lost 1 base. The CDR3 has 17 amino acids. Per germline, CDR1 DFQATT and CDR2 SNEGSKA (reference sequence). The CDR3 is CSARDLRRGQGNYGYTF. The CDR3 DNA is TGCAGTGCTAGAGATCTCAGGAGGGGACAGGGTAACTATGGCTACACCTTC.

This clonotype was picked up many times. V usage is TRBV29-1 and J usage is TRBJ1-2; no firm D call. This CDR3 region has 12 residues. The germline V and J ends were trimmed by 5 bases and 0 bases, with 7 bases remaining between them. In germline, CDR1 is SQVTM, CDR2 ANQGSEA. Written as DNA, the CDR3 is TGCAGCGTTCAGGAAACTAACTATGGCTACACCTTC. The encoded protein is CSVQETNYGYTF.

The table lists this clonotype with a few counts. The chain couples TRBV7-6 to TRBJ2-1; no reliable D call. The V end was cut by 3 bases, the J end by 5 bases, with 2 bases between. CDR3 size: 11 residues. CDR1 is SGHVS, CDR2 FNYEAQ, per germline. The CDR3 bases are TGTGCCAGCAGCTTCCACAATGAGCAGTTCTTC. It codes for CASSFHNEQFF.

The CDR3 bases are TGTGCCAGCAGAGGCATCGGCGAGCAGTACTTC. Translation: CASRGIGEQYF. The chain has TRBV12-3 or TRBV12-4 and TRBJ2-7; the D is unclear. The CDR3 runs to 11 residues. V was cut by 6 bases and J by 6 bases, with 9 bases left in between.

This chain links TRBV11-2 with TRBJ2-5, with TRBD2 identical over 7 bases. Germline lookup yields CDR1 SGHAT and CDR2 FQNNGV. CDR3 length: 15 residues. The junction had 5 bases not matched to a gene; V was cut back by 2 bases and J by 2 bases. CDR3: CASSLMAGVQETQYF. The CDR3 DNA is TGTGCCAGCAGCTTAATGGCGGGGGTGCAAGAGACCCAGTACTTC.

The sample holds a few counts of this clonotype. The CDR3 spells CASRSGAGPVRTDTQYF. The CDR3 nucleotides are TGTGCCAGCAGAAGTGGCGCGGGCCCGGTGCGCACAGATACGCAGTATTTT. The V call is TRBV5-4, the J call TRBJ2-3; D might be TRBD2 (5 bases). With 5 bases removed from V and 1 base from J, the gap between germline ends came to 20 bases. CDR3 length: 17 residues. Germline lookup yields CDR1 SGHNT and CDR2 YYREEE (reference sequence).

This clonotype was seen a few times. This chain uses TRBV29-1 with TRBJ2-1, with D perhaps matching TRBD1 (6 bases). V lost 6 bases and J 10 bases, leaving 13 bases between the germline ends. Germline CDR1 SQVTM, CDR2 ANQGSEA. The CDR3 is made up of 11 amino acids. The chain's CDR3 is CSVQGPTEQFF. CDR3 in DNA: TGCAGCGTCCAGGGGCCGACGGAGCAGTTCTTC.

This clonotype was seen a few times. This rearrangement joins TRBV12-3 or TRBV12-4 to TRBJ1-6, with unresolved D. V was trimmed by 6 bases and J by 3 bases, leaving 6 bases between them. The CDR3 is 13 residues long. CDR3 region: CASSSSYNSPLHF. Here the CDR3 DNA reads TGTGCCAGCAGCTCCAGCTATAATTCACCCCTCCACTTT.

This clonotype came up many times. The rearrangement links TRBV7-2 to TRBJ1-6; 7 positions match TRBD1. From germline, CDR1 is SGHTA and CDR2 FQGNSA. The CDR3 consists of 15 residues. The junction had 7 bases not matched to a gene; V was cut back by 1 base and J by 10 bases. CDR3: CASSLVQGSGSPLHF. In DNA, the CDR3 is TGTGCCAGCAGCTTAGTACAGGGGTCCGGATCACCCCTCCACTTT.

The CDR3: CASSLSRYTGELFF. The CDR3 DNA reads as TGTGCCAGCAGCTTATCACGGTACACCGGGGAGCTGTTTTTT. The rearrangement joins TRBV7-3 to TRBJ2-2; no clear D gene. With 2 bases removed from V and 3 bases from J, the gap between germline ends came to 7 bases. Germline V gene sequence: CDR1 SGHTA, CDR2 FQGTGA. This CDR3 has 14 residues. Supplemented by reference TRBV7-3 and TRBJ2-2, the full variable domain reads GAGVSQTPSNKVTEKGKYVELRCDPISGHTALYWYRQSLGQGPEFLIYFQGTGAADDSGLPNDRFFAVRPEGSVSTLKIQRTERGDSAVYLCASSLSRYTGELFFGEGSRLTVL.

This clonotype has a count of ten or more. The J gene is TRBJ1-2, the V gene TRBV6-6; D not resolved. Germline CDR1 and CDR2: MNHNY and SVGAGI (reference sequence). The V end was cut by 2 bases, the J end by 6 bases, with 7 bases between. This CDR3 has 12 amino acids. This CDR3 reads CASSYGFDGYTF. CDR3 nucleotide sequence: TGTGCCAGCAGTTACGGGTTCGATGGCTACACCTTC.

This clonotype was counted between two and nine times. J is TRBJ2-1 and V is TRBV13, with D perhaps given as TRBD1 or TRBD2 (5 bases each). This CDR3 contains 12 residues. In germline, CDR1 is PRHDT, CDR2 FYEKMQ (reference sequence). V lost 5 bases and J 9 bases, leaving 11 bases between the germline ends. The CDR3 region is CASSPGPSEQFF. The CDR3 DNA follows: TGTGCCAGCAGCCCGGGACCCTCTGAGCAGTTCTTC.

This clonotype came up a few times. The CDR3 reads CASSVYSNQPQHF. CDR3 sequence (DNA): TGTGCCAGCAGCGTTTATAGCAATCAGCCCCAGCATTTT. This rearrangement joins TRBV11-1 to TRBJ1-5; D gene ambiguous. The CDR3 totals 13 residues. V was clipped by 5 bases and J by 0 bases, with 5 bases between them. The germline gives CDR1 SGHAT, CDR2 FQDESV (reference sequence).

This clonotype came up many times. The chain combines TRBV7-9 with TRBJ2-5; D unresolved. The ends were cut back, 1 base at V and 6 bases at J, with 0 bases in the middle. Germline CDR1 is SEHNR and CDR2 is FQNEAQ (reference sequence). CDR3 length equals 10 residues. The CDR3 is CASSLETQYF. Written as DNA, the CDR3 is TGTGCCAGCAGCTTAGAGACCCAGTACTTC.

This chain links TRBV20-1 with TRBJ2-1; D is ambiguous. Trimming took 5 bases from V and 0 from J, leaving 14 bases between them. The CDR3 has 15 residues. The germline gives CDR1 DFQATT, CDR2 SNEGSKA (reference sequence). CDR3: CSALRLIGSYNEQFF. CDR3 nucleotides: TGCAGTGCTCTTCGATTGATCGGCTCCTACAATGAGCAGTTCTTC.